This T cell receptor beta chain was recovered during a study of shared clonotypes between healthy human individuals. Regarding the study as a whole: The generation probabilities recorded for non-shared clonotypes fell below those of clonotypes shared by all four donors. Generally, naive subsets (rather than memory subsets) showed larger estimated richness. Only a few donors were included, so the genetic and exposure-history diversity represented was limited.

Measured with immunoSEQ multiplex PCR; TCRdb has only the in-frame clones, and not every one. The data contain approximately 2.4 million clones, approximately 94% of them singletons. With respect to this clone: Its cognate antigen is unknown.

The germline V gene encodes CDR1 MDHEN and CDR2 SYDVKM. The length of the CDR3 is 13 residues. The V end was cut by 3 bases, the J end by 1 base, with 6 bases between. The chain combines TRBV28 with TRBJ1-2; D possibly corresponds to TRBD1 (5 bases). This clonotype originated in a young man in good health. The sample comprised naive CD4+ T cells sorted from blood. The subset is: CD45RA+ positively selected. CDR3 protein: CASSFQGNYGYTF. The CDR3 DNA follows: TGTGCCAGCAGTTTTCAGGGTAACTATGGCTACACCTTC.